This TCR beta chain was captured by sequencing in a study of T cell clones after liver transplantation. Study-level background: TCRbeta sequencing after a pre-transplant mixed lymphocyte reaction identified graft-donor-reactive clones, later tracked in post-transplant blood.

Clones were read by immunoSEQ multiplex PCR, and TCRdb kept only the in-frame ones, dropping some. This sample has about 74,000 clones; 80% occur once, and the top ten carry about 0.6%. About this clone itself: Its antigen is not identified.

Study-wide results and caveats: Post-transplant, graft-donor-reactive CD4 TCRbeta sequences in blood dropped significantly in most of the 8 subjects.

CD3+CD4+ and CD3+CD8+ cells were FACS-sorted from thawed unstimulated PBMCs. Sequences were derived from CD4+ T cells from blood, sampled before liver transplant. This clonotype originated in a human donor who received a liver transplant.

The CDR3 loop reads CASSDSGPSSYNEQFF. The CDR3 coding sequence is TGTGCCAGTTCCGACTCTGGCCCGAGCTCCTACAATGAGCAGTTCTTC. The chain links TRBV19 to TRBJ2-1; D remains unclear. Germline V lookup: CDR1 LNHDA, CDR2 SQIVND (reference sequence). The CDR3 is 16 residues long. V dropped 8 bases and J dropped 0 bases, with 17 bases sitting between them. The entire variable domain, with the rest obtained from reference TRBV19 and TRBJ2-1, is as follows: DGGITQSPKYLFRKEGQNVTLSCEQNLNHDAMYWYRQDPGQGLRLIYYSQIVNDFQKGDIAEGYSVSREKKESFPLTVTSAQKNPTAFYLCASSDSGPSSYNEQFFGPGTRLTVL.